Listed below are T cell receptor beta chains from one sample, sequenced in a study of T cell responses to AZD1222 COVID-19 vaccine. The table came from immunoSEQ multiplex PCR; TCRdb's copy has only in-frame clones and leaves some out. The sample shows approximately 94,000 clones, about 87% of them seen only once. The specimen was peripheral blood, collected on day 0 of AZD1222 vaccination. Receptors originate from an adult in good health. Both conserved end residues are part of each CDR3. D genes are given only for firm matches. Only part of the rows carry a size: once, few, many, or a class if the clone is expanded.

cdr3_nt: TGTGCCAGCAGCTTCCAAACAATCGGACGGAGTCGAAGCTACACCTTC
cdr3_aa: CASSFQTIGRSRSYTF
j_call: TRBJ1-2
d_call: .
clone_size: .
v_call: TRBV13

cdr3_nt: TGTGCCAGCAGAGCCACTCCGAACACCGGGGAGCTGTTTTTT
cdr3_aa: CASRATPNTGELFF
j_call: TRBJ2-2
d_call: .
clone_size: .
v_call: TRBV6-5

cdr3_nt: TGTGCCATCAGTCCCTCGGACAGATCCTACGAGCAGTACTTC
cdr3_aa: CAISPSDRSYEQYF
j_call: TRBJ2-7
d_call: .
clone_size: .
v_call: TRBV10-3

cdr3_nt: TGTGCCAGTAGTATTTCAGGGAGCTCCTACAATGAGCAGTTCTTC
cdr3_aa: CASSISGSSYNEQFF
j_call: TRBJ2-1
d_call: .
clone_size: .
v_call: TRBV19

cdr3_nt: TGTGCCAGCAGCTTGTTCAGCGGGACGAGCGAGCAGTACTTC
cdr3_aa: CASSLFSGTSEQYF
j_call: TRBJ2-7
d_call: TRBD2
clone_size: few
v_call: TRBV5-4

cdr3_nt: TGCGCCAGCAGCCACCTTATACCCGGGGATGGCTACACCTTC
cdr3_aa: CASSHLIPGDGYTF
j_call: TRBJ1-2
d_call: .
clone_size: once
v_call: TRBV4-3

cdr3_nt: TGTGCCTGGAGTACCGCGAGGAGTTCTGGAAACACCATATATTTT
cdr3_aa: CAWSTARSSGNTIYF
j_call: TRBJ1-3
d_call: .
clone_size: .
v_call: TRBV30

cdr3_nt: TGTGCCACCAGCAGAGGGTTGGCGGGAGGGCGCAATGAGCAGTTCTTC
cdr3_aa: CATSRGLAGGRNEQFF
j_call: TRBJ2-1
d_call: TRBD2
clone_size: .
v_call: TRBV15

cdr3_nt: TGTGCCTGGAGTGTATTGGCTTATGGCTACACCTTC
cdr3_aa: CAWSVLAYGYTF
j_call: TRBJ1-2
d_call: .
clone_size: .
v_call: TRBV30

cdr3_nt: TGTGCCACCAAGGACCCCGGGACTAGCGGTACCTACGAGCAGTACTTC
cdr3_aa: CATKDPGTSGTYEQYF
j_call: TRBJ2-7
d_call: TRBD2
clone_size: .
v_call: TRBV15

cdr3_nt: TGTGCCAGCAGCCTAGGGGACAGGGGGGCCTATGGCTACACCTTC
cdr3_aa: CASSLGDRGAYGYTF
j_call: TRBJ1-2
d_call: TRBD1
clone_size: .
v_call: TRBV7-9

cdr3_nt: TGTGCCAGCAGTCTCGAACCTCAGCCCCAGCATTTT
cdr3_aa: CASSLEPQPQHF
j_call: TRBJ1-5
d_call: .
clone_size: .
v_call: TRBV28

cdr3_nt: TGCGCCAGCAGCCAAGAAATTTTGTCCCTGGGACAGCAAACCTACGAGCAGTACTTC
cdr3_aa: CASSQEILSLGQQTYEQYF
j_call: TRBJ2-7
d_call: TRBD1
clone_size: .
v_call: TRBV4-3

cdr3_nt: TGTGCCAGCAGCGTGGGGTTCAACACTGAAGCTTTCTTT
cdr3_aa: CASSVGFNTEAFF
j_call: TRBJ1-1
d_call: .
clone_size: .
v_call: TRBV9

cdr3_nt: TGTGCCAGCAGTTTTATGACAAGCCTAGGTTCACCCCTCCACTTT
cdr3_aa: CASSFMTSLGSPLHF
j_call: TRBJ1-6
d_call: .
clone_size: .
v_call: TRBV27

cdr3_nt: TGTGCCAGCAGCCGACAGGCTGGAAACACCATATATTTT
cdr3_aa: CASSRQAGNTIYF
j_call: TRBJ1-3
d_call: .
clone_size: .
v_call: TRBV6-5

cdr3_nt: TGTGCCAGCAGCGGCGGGACAGGGGAGACCAATGAGCAGTTCTTC
cdr3_aa: CASSGGTGETNEQFF
j_call: TRBJ2-1
d_call: TRBD1
clone_size: .
v_call: TRBV7-3

cdr3_nt: TGTGCCAGCAGCCCTGGGGTAGGTGGGGAGCTGTTTTTT
cdr3_aa: CASSPGVGGELFF
j_call: TRBJ2-2
d_call: .
clone_size: .
v_call: TRBV3-1/TRBV3-2

cdr3_nt: TGCGCCAGCAGCCCCGGGACAGGATACACCGGGGAGCTGTTTTTT
cdr3_aa: CASSPGTGYTGELFF
j_call: TRBJ2-2
d_call: TRBD1
clone_size: .
v_call: TRBV4-3

cdr3_nt: TGTGCCACCAGTGATGCAAACAGTAGGGGAGCTTTCTTT
cdr3_aa: CATSDANSRGAFF
j_call: TRBJ1-1
d_call: .
clone_size: .
v_call: TRBV24-1

cdr3_nt: TGTGCCAGCAGCTTATCGGACAGTAGAAACACCATATATTTT
cdr3_aa: CASSLSDSRNTIYF
j_call: TRBJ1-3
d_call: .
clone_size: few
v_call: TRBV9

cdr3_nt: TGTGCCAGCAGCGCGTCCCGGGACAGGGAAAAACTGTTTTTT
cdr3_aa: CASSASRDREKLFF
j_call: TRBJ1-4
d_call: TRBD1
clone_size: once
v_call: TRBV9

cdr3_nt: TGTGCCAGCAGTTCCGACAGGCCGCTATCTTCTGGGGCCAACGTCCTGACTTTC
cdr3_aa: CASSSDRPLSSGANVLTF
j_call: TRBJ2-6
d_call: .
clone_size: .
v_call: TRBV28

cdr3_nt: TGTGCCAGTAGTATAATCTCGGGACAGGGGGCAAGACAGCCCCAGCATTTT
cdr3_aa: CASSIISGQGARQPQHF
j_call: TRBJ1-5
d_call: TRBD1
clone_size: .
v_call: TRBV19

cdr3_nt: TGTGCCAGCAGCTTTTGGGGCTCTGGAAACACCATATATTTT
cdr3_aa: CASSFWGSGNTIYF
j_call: TRBJ1-3
d_call: .
clone_size: .
v_call: TRBV11-3

cdr3_nt: TGCGCCAGCTGGGGACAGGGGTACGCGGAGACCCAGTACTTC
cdr3_aa: CASWGQGYAETQYF
j_call: TRBJ2-5
d_call: TRBD1
clone_size: .
v_call: TRBV5-1

cdr3_nt: TGTGCCAGCAGCGTAGAGGTCGGTCCTAACTATGGCTACACCTTC
cdr3_aa: CASSVEVGPNYGYTF
j_call: TRBJ1-2
d_call: .
clone_size: .
v_call: TRBV9

cdr3_nt: TGTGCCAGCAAGGCTTCCTACGAGCAGTACTTC
cdr3_aa: CASKASYEQYF
j_call: TRBJ2-7
d_call: .
clone_size: once
v_call: TRBV11-3

cdr3_nt: TGTGCCAGCAGTAGGGACTACACAGATACGCAGTATTTT
cdr3_aa: CASSRDYTDTQYF
j_call: TRBJ2-3
d_call: TRBD2
clone_size: .
v_call: TRBV2

cdr3_nt: TGTGCCAGCTCACCTCCAGGGGACACTGAAGCTTTCTTT
cdr3_aa: CASSPPGDTEAFF
j_call: TRBJ1-1
d_call: .
clone_size: few
v_call: TRBV18

cdr3_nt: TGTGCCAGCAGCTTAAACTCAGGGAGGACACCCCTCCACTTT
cdr3_aa: CASSLNSGRTPLHF
j_call: TRBJ1-6
d_call: .
clone_size: .
v_call: TRBV11-2

cdr3_nt: TGCACCAGCAGCCAAGAGGTTCCCGAAGGGAACTATGGCTACACCTTC
cdr3_aa: CTSSQEVPEGNYGYTF
j_call: TRBJ1-2
d_call: .
clone_size: .
v_call: TRBV1

cdr3_nt: TGTGCCAGCAGCCCCCGGGGGGGGAAGACCCAGTACTTC
cdr3_aa: CASSPRGGKTQYF
j_call: TRBJ2-5
d_call: TRBD2
clone_size: .
v_call: TRBV5-4

cdr3_nt: TGTGCCAGCAGTGAACTGGGGACAGGGGCTGGAACTGAAGCTTTCTTT
cdr3_aa: CASSELGTGAGTEAFF
j_call: TRBJ1-1
d_call: TRBD1
clone_size: .
v_call: TRBV28

cdr3_nt: TGTGCCAGCAGTTACTCCCGGACAGGGAGTAATGGCTACACCTTC
cdr3_aa: CASSYSRTGSNGYTF
j_call: TRBJ1-2
d_call: TRBD1
clone_size: .
v_call: TRBV6-5

cdr3_nt: TGTGCCAGTAGTATCCGCGGGAGGAAGGACAATGAGCAGTTCTTC
cdr3_aa: CASSIRGRKDNEQFF
j_call: TRBJ2-1
d_call: TRBD2
clone_size: .
v_call: TRBV19

cdr3_nt: TGTGCCAGCAGCTTACCGGGACAGGGAGGTGGCTACACCTTC
cdr3_aa: CASSLPGQGGGYTF
j_call: TRBJ1-2
d_call: TRBD1
clone_size: .
v_call: TRBV5-4

cdr3_nt: TGTGCCAGTAGTCCGCAGACAGGGGGCGGATATTATGAAGCTTTCTTT
cdr3_aa: CASSPQTGGGYYEAFF
j_call: TRBJ1-1
d_call: TRBD1
clone_size: once
v_call: TRBV19

cdr3_nt: TGTGCCAGCAGCGGAGAAGGGGTCTACACCTTC
cdr3_aa: CASSGEGVYTF
j_call: TRBJ1-2
d_call: .
clone_size: .
v_call: TRBV9

cdr3_nt: TGTGCCAGCGGGCAAGGGGGCAATCAGCCCCAGCATTTT
cdr3_aa: CASGQGGNQPQHF
j_call: TRBJ1-5
d_call: .
clone_size: once
v_call: TRBV28

cdr3_nt: TGCGCCAGCAGCCAAGGGGACAGGATATACCCCGGGGAGCTGTTTTTT
cdr3_aa: CASSQGDRIYPGELFF
j_call: TRBJ2-2
d_call: TRBD1
clone_size: .
v_call: TRBV4-3

cdr3_nt: TGCAGTGCTAGTAGAACGGGACTCCGCAATGAGCAGTTCTTC
cdr3_aa: CSASRTGLRNEQFF
j_call: TRBJ2-1
d_call: .
clone_size: once
v_call: TRBV20-1

cdr3_nt: TGTGCCAGCAGCCCGGGGCTAGCGGGCTCCTACGAGCAGTACTTC
cdr3_aa: CASSPGLAGSYEQYF
j_call: TRBJ2-7
d_call: TRBD2
clone_size: few
v_call: TRBV6-2/TRBV6-3

cdr3_nt: TGTGCCAGCAGTCCTCAGGACGCCTCTGGAAACACCATATATTTT
cdr3_aa: CASSPQDASGNTIYF
j_call: TRBJ1-3
d_call: .
clone_size: .
v_call: TRBV5-8

cdr3_nt: TGTGCCAGCAGTGAACTGGGGGGGAACACTGAAGCTTTCTTT
cdr3_aa: CASSELGGNTEAFF
j_call: TRBJ1-1
d_call: .
clone_size: .
v_call: TRBV6-1

cdr3_nt: TGCGCCAGCAGCCAAGATCTGGGGCGAGCCTATGGCTACACCTTC
cdr3_aa: CASSQDLGRAYGYTF
j_call: TRBJ1-2
d_call: .
clone_size: .
v_call: TRBV4-3

cdr3_nt: TGTGCCAGCAGTGTGTGGGGGGCTCGGGAAAAACTGTTTTTT
cdr3_aa: CASSVWGAREKLFF
j_call: TRBJ1-4
d_call: .
clone_size: .
v_call: TRBV2

cdr3_nt: TGTGCCAGCTCACCACCGGACAGGCGGGAGACCCAGTACTTC
cdr3_aa: CASSPPDRRETQYF
j_call: TRBJ2-5
d_call: TRBD1
clone_size: once
v_call: TRBV18

cdr3_nt: TGTGCCAGCAGCCAAGATTGGCCTAGCGGGAGGCATGAGCAGTTCTTC
cdr3_aa: CASSQDWPSGRHEQFF
j_call: TRBJ2-1
d_call: TRBD2
clone_size: .
v_call: TRBV4-2

cdr3_nt: TGTGCCAGCAGCACGGGACTAGAGAAAAACATTCAGTACTTC
cdr3_aa: CASSTGLEKNIQYF
j_call: TRBJ2-4
d_call: TRBD2
clone_size: .
v_call: TRBV7-9

cdr3_nt: TGTGCCAGTAGTATCCGGGACGCCTACGAGCAGTACTTC
cdr3_aa: CASSIRDAYEQYF
j_call: TRBJ2-7
d_call: .
clone_size: once
v_call: TRBV19

cdr3_nt: TGTGCCAGCAGCCCGGACCCCGTTCATAACTATGGCTACACCTTC
cdr3_aa: CASSPDPVHNYGYTF
j_call: TRBJ1-2
d_call: .
clone_size: .
v_call: TRBV7-9